The present T cell receptor beta chain was sequenced within a study of T cells in women clearing cervical HPV infection. General study findings and limits: CIN3+ cases had significantly higher TCR richness than controls; evenness did not differ.

Libraries were prepared by immunoSEQ multiplex PCR; TCRdb keeps only in-frame clonotypes and omits some of them. Listed are 20,000 to 30,000 clones; approximately 5.4% falls within the top ten. Trimming took 1 base from V and 8 from J, leaving 6 bases between them. Germline V lookup: CDR1 SEHNR, CDR2 FQNEAQ (reference sequence). The CDR3 is 12 residues long. About this clone: Its antigen is not known. Read coverage stops 3 residues before the CDR3 terminus; the germline J gene supplies the remainder.

The chain employs TRBV7-9 and TRBJ2-1; weak D call: TRBD1 (5 bases). This receptor was taken from a woman between 18 and 75 years old with a cervical HPV16 infection that either progressed to CIN3+ or cleared (not recorded which). Material: blood buffy coat. CDR3 DNA, as far as it was read: TGTGCCAGCAGCTTAGGGGGCTATGAG. This gives the protein CASSLGGYE. The entire CDR3 reads CASSLGGYEQFF.